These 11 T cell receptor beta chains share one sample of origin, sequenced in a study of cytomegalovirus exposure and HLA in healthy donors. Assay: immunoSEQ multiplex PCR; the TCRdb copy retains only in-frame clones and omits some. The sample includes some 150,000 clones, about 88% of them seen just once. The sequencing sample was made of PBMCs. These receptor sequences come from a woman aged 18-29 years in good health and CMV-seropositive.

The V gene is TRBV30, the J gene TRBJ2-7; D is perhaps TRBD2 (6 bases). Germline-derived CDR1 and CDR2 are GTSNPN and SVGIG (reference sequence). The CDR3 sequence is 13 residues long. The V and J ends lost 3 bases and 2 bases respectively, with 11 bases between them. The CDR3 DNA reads TGTGCCTGGAGGGGACGGACTACCTACGAGCAGTACTTC. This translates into CAWRGRTTYEQYF.

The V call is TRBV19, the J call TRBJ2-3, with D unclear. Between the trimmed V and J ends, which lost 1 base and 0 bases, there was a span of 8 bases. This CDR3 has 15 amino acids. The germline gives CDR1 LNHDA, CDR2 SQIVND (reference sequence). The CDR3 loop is CASSIGGGSTDTQYF. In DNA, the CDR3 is TGTGCCAGTAGTATAGGTGGCGGTAGCACAGATACGCAGTATTTT.

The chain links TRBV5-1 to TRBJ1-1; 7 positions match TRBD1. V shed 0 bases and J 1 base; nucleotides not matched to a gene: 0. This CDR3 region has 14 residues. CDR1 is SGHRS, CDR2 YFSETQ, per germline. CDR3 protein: CASSLGDRNTEAFF. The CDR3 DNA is TGCGCCAGCAGCTTGGGGGACAGGAACACTGAAGCTTTCTTT.

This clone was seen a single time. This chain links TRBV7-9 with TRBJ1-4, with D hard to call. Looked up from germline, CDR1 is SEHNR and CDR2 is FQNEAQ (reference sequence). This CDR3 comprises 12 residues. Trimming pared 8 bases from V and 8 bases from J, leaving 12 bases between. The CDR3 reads CASSPGGEKLFF. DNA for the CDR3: TGTGCCAGCTCCCCGGGCGGGGAAAAACTGTTTTTT.

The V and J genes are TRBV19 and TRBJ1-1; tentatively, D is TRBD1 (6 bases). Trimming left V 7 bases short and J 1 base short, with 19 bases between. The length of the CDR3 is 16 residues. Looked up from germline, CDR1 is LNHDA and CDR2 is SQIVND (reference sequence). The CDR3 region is CASTPRGGVKNTEAFF. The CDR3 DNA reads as TGTGCCAGTACCCCAAGGGGGGGCGTGAAGAACACTGAAGCTTTCTTT.

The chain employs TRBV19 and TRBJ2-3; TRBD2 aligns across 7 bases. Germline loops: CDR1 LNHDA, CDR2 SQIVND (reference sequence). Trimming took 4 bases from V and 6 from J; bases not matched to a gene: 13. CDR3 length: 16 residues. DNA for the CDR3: TGTGCCAGTAGTAAGGCGGGAGCGGGGTTCAAGGATACGCAGTATTTT. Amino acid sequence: CASSKAGAGFKDTQYF.

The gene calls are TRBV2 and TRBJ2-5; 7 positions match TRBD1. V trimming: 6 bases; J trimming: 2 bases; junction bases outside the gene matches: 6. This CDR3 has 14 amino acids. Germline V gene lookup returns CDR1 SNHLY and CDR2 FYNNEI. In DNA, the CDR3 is TGTGCCAGCAGGGCCGGGACAGCTCAAGAGACCCAGTACTTC. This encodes CASRAGTAQETQYF. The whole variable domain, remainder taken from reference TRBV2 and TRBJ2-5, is EPEVTQTPSHQVTQMGQEVILRCVPISNHLYFYWYRQILGQKVEFLVSFYNNEISEKSEIFDDQFSVERPDGSNFTLKIRSTKLEDSAMYFCASRAGTAQETQYFGPGTRLLVL.

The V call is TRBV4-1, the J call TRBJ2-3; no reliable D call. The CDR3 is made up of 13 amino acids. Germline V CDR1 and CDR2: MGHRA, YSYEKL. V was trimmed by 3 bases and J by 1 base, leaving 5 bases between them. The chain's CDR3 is CASSQAGTDTQYF. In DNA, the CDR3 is TGCGCCAGCAGCCAGGCAGGCACAGATACGCAGTATTTT.

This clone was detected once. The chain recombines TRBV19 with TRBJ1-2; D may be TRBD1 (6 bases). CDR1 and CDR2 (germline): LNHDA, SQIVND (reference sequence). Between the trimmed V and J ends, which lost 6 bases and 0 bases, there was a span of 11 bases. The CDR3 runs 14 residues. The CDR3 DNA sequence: TGTGCCAGTAGACAGGGCGGATCTAACTATGGCTACACCTTC. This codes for CASRQGGSNYGYTF.

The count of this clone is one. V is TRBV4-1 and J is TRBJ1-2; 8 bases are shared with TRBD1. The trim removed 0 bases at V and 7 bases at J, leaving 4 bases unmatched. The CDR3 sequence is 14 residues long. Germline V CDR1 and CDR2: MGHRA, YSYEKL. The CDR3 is CASSQDNRGVGYTF. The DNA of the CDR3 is TGCGCCAGCAGCCAAGATAACAGGGGGGTTGGCTACACCTTC.

The CDR3 nucleotides are TGCGCCAGCAGCTCACCTAGCGGGAGAGGGGAGACCCAGTACTTC. Encoded protein: CASSSPSGRGETQYF. J is TRBJ2-5 and V is TRBV5-1, with 10 bases lining up with TRBD2. The V segment lost 3 bases and the J segment 5 bases; nucleotides outside the gene matches: 7. Germline V gives CDR1 SGHRS, CDR2 YFSETQ. The CDR3 totals 15 residues.